Listed here are 31 T cell receptor beta chains from one sample, sequenced in a study of T cell responses to AZD1222 COVID-19 vaccine. Data came from immunoSEQ multiplex PCR; TCRdb stores just in-frame clones and leaves some out. The sample has roughly 180,000 clones, 90% to 95% seen once. The specimen comprised peripheral blood, sampled 28 days after the second AZD1222 dose. These receptor sequences come from an adult who received the AZD1222 COVID-19 vaccine.

This clone was counted once. For the CDR3, the DNA is TGTGCCATCAGTGCCTCGGCCCAGACACAAGAGACCCAGTACTTC. Its protein product is CAISASAQTQETQYF. This sequence joins TRBV10-3 and TRBJ2-5; D ambiguous. The CDR3 extends over 15 amino acids. Per germline, CDR1 ENHRY and CDR2 SYGVKD. V dropped 4 bases and J dropped 2 bases, with 14 bases sitting between them.

The chain carries TRBV3-1 (or the pseudogene TRBV3-2) and TRBJ1-4, with 9 bases fitting TRBD1. This CDR3 is 15 amino acids long. Trimming at V came to 4 bases and at J to 7 bases, leaving 7 bases not matched to a gene. Germline V gene sequence: CDR1 LGHDT, CDR2 YNNKEL (reference sequence). CDR3: CASSPLDRGGEKLFF. The CDR3 DNA reads as TGTGCCAGCAGCCCTCTCGACAGGGGGGGTGAAAAACTGTTTTTT.

The V gene is TRBV3-1 (or the pseudogene TRBV3-2), the J gene TRBJ2-7; TRBD2 matches 14 bases. The V gene's germline CDR1 is LGHDT and CDR2 YNNKEL (reference sequence). Germline trimming cut 6 bases from V and 2 bases from J; bases unmatched to any gene: 3. CDR3 length equals 15 residues. CDR3 in DNA: TGTGCCAGCAGACCGGGACTAGCGGGAGCCTACGAGCAGTACTTC. Translation: CASRPGLAGAYEQYF.

A single count supports this clone. The CDR3 DNA reads as TGTGCCAGCTCCGGGGGGATTGGGGCCCAGCCCCAGCATTTT. Its protein product is CASSGGIGAQPQHF. The chain uses TRBV2 and TRBJ1-5; a weak D match, TRBD1 (5 bases). The CDR3 covers 14 residues. Trimming shortened V by 8 bases and J by 7 bases, and 18 bases separated the two germline ends. Germline values: CDR1 SNHLY, CDR2 FYNNEI. Complete variable domain (other parts from reference TRBV2 and TRBJ1-5): EPEVTQTPSHQVTQMGQEVILRCVPISNHLYFYWYRQILGQKVEFLVSFYNNEISEKSEIFDDQFSVERPDGSNFTLKIRSTKLEDSAMYFCASSGGIGAQPQHFGDGTRLSIL.

The chain combines TRBV9 with TRBJ1-3, with D possibly being TRBD1 (6 bases). This CDR3 contains 15 residues. Per the germline V gene, CDR1 is SGDLS and CDR2 is YYNGEE. With 8 bases removed from V and 1 base from J, the gap between germline ends came to 16 bases. The CDR3 region has the DNA TGTGCCAGTAACAGGGATCTTGGTTCTGGAAACACCATATATTTT. This encodes CASNRDLGSGNTIYF.

The V and J genes are TRBV27 and TRBJ2-7, with TRBD1 matching over 8 bases. Germline V gene data show CDR1 as MNHEY and CDR2 as SMNVEV (reference sequence). J lost 1 base, V lost 3 bases, and 2 bases had no gene match. This CDR3 comprises 14 residues. The CDR3 sequence is CASSFRTGSYEQYF. As DNA, the CDR3 is TGTGCCAGCAGTTTCAGGACAGGGTCCTACGAGCAGTACTTC.

The V gene is TRBV2, the J gene TRBJ2-1, with 7 positions matching TRBD2. The CDR3 has 15 residues. V trimming: 6 bases; J trimming: 2 bases; junction bases outside the gene matches: 7. The germline V gene encodes CDR1 SNHLY and CDR2 FYNNEI. The DNA of the CDR3 is TGTGCCAGCAGCGTACTAGCGCCTCCCTACAATGAGCAGTTCTTC. Amino acids: CASSVLAPPYNEQFF.

The chain recombines TRBV18 with TRBJ2-2; D remains ambiguous. Trimming pared 3 bases from V and 4 bases from J, leaving 21 bases between. The V gene's germline CDR1 is KGHSH and CDR2 LQKENI. CDR3 size: 18 residues. DNA of the CDR3: TGTGCCAGCTCACCCACCTTAATCAGGCCGACATCCACCGGGGAGCTGTTTTTT. As protein: CASSPTLIRPTSTGELFF.

With regard to this clone: The same CDR3 is also encoded by other DNA sequences in this sample. This chain connects TRBV29-1 to TRBJ2-5, with TRBD1 as a possible D gene (6 bases). The CDR3 is made up of 12 amino acids. Trimming removed 4 bases from V and 1 base from J, with 7 bases in between. From germline, CDR1 is SQVTM and CDR2 ANQGSEA. CDR3 protein: CSVGQAQETQYF. The DNA of the CDR3 is TGCAGCGTTGGACAGGCCCAAGAGACCCAGTACTTC.

The CDR3 sequence: CASSYSKQHYGYTF. CDR3 DNA: TGTGCCAGCAGTTACTCTAAGCAGCACTATGGCTACACCTTC. V usage is TRBV6-5 and J usage is TRBJ1-2; D uncertain. The CDR3 runs 14 residues. Trimming removed 0 bases at V and 3 bases at J, with 8 bases between. CDR1 and CDR2 from the germline V gene are MNHEY and SVGAGI.

CDR3 DNA: TGTGCCTGTGCAATTGGCATCGATAATTCACCCCTCCACTTT. It yields the protein CACAIGIDNSPLHF. V and J are TRBV30 and TRBJ1-6, with unresolved D. Germline CDR1 GTSNPN, CDR2 SVGIG (reference sequence). Trimming cost V 6 bases and J 5 bases, with 14 bases left between them. This CDR3 region has 14 residues. Based on the CDR3 plus reference TRBV30 and TRBJ1-6, the full variable domain is SQTIHQWPATLVQPVGSPLSLECTVEGTSNPNLYWYRQAAGRGLQLLFYSVGIGQISSEVPQNLSASRPQDRQFILSSKKLLLSDSGFYLCACAIGIDNSPLHFGNGTRLTVT.

The V call is TRBV28, the J call TRBJ2-7; TRBD2 matches 8 bases. V was pared by 6 bases and J by 1 base, with 11 bases of the junction left unmatched. The length of the CDR3 is 16 residues. Per germline, CDR1 MDHEN and CDR2 SYDVKM. The CDR3 sequence: CASSPPEGLASYEQYF. The CDR3 bases are TGTGCCAGCAGCCCACCTGAAGGACTAGCATCCTACGAGCAGTACTTC.

This chain's CDR3 is CASSKAGAHNEQFF. The CDR3 nucleotides are TGCGCCAGCAGCAAAGCGGGAGCCCACAATGAGCAGTTCTTC. The rearrangement uses TRBV5-1 and TRBJ2-1; 8 bases line up with TRBD2. The CDR3 runs to 14 residues. Germline CDR1 SGHRS, CDR2 YFSETQ. The junction had 5 bases not matched to a gene; V was cut back by 4 bases and J by 5 bases. Based on the CDR3 plus reference TRBV5-1 and TRBJ2-1, the full variable domain is KAGVTQTPRYLIKTRGQQVTLSCSPISGHRSVSWYQQTPGQGLQFLFEYFSETQRNKGNFPGRFSGRQFSNSRSEMNVSTLELGDSALYLCASSKAGAHNEQFFGPGTRLTVL.

The rearrangement links TRBV19 to TRBJ1-5; 8 bases line up with TRBD1. This CDR3 spans 14 amino acids. The germline V gene encodes CDR1 LNHDA and CDR2 SQIVND (reference sequence). V dropped 6 bases and J dropped 6; count of bases not matched to a gene: 7. CDR3 residues: CASRKGQEGQPQHF. DNA for the CDR3: TGTGCCAGTAGAAAGGGACAGGAGGGTCAGCCCCAGCATTTT. The entire variable domain, with the rest obtained from reference TRBV19 and TRBJ1-5, is as follows: DGGITQSPKYLFRKEGQNVTLSCEQNLNHDAMYWYRQDPGQGLRLIYYSQIVNDFQKGDIAEGYSVSREKKESFPLTVTSAQKNPTAFYLCASRKGQEGQPQHFGDGTRLSIL.

The V and J genes are TRBV24-1 and TRBJ2-7, with 8 bases aligning to TRBD2. CDR3 size: 14 residues. Germline V gene lookup returns CDR1 KGHDR and CDR2 SFDVKD. The V segment lost 7 bases and the J segment 5 bases; nucleotides outside the gene matches: 9. CDR3 in DNA: TGTGCCACCAGGTGGACGGGGCGGGAGGACGAGCAGTACTTC. Amino acids: CATRWTGREDEQYF.

V is TRBV29-1 and J is TRBJ2-5; D gene uncertain. The CDR3 has 14 amino acids. Germline V gene sequence: CDR1 SQVTM, CDR2 ANQGSEA. The V end was cut by 1 base, the J end by 3 bases, with 12 bases between. Written as DNA, the CDR3 is TGCAGCGTTGAAGTCGTTATGGGGAAAGAGACCCAGTACTTC. This codes for CSVEVVMGKETQYF.

The chain carries TRBV5-4 and TRBJ2-6; D may be TRBD1 (5 bases). The germline V gene has CDR1 SGHNT and CDR2 YYREEE (reference sequence). V was cut by 3 bases and J by 0 bases, with 7 bases left in between. The CDR3 has 15 amino acids. The CDR3 here is CASSSRDSGANVLTF. CDR3 nucleotides: TGTGCCAGCAGCTCCAGGGACTCTGGGGCCAACGTCCTGACTTTC.

The CDR3 sequence: CASSSLLAGGQDTQYF. The CDR3 bases are TGTGCCAGCAGCTCCTTACTAGCGGGGGGGCAAGATACGCAGTATTTT. This chain joins TRBV7-9 and TRBJ2-3, with 13 bases identical to TRBD2. Germline trimming cut 4 bases from V and 5 bases from J; bases unmatched to any gene: 6. This CDR3 contains 16 residues. Germline CDR1 reads SEHNR; CDR2 reads FQNEAQ (reference sequence).

This rearrangement joins TRBV7-8 to TRBJ1-1; no clear D gene. This CDR3 is 13 amino acids long. From germline, CDR1 is SGHVS and CDR2 FQNEAQ. V was trimmed by 1 base and J by 4 bases, leaving 7 bases between them. As DNA, the CDR3 is TGTGCCAGCAGCTTAGGACACGGCACTGAAGCTTTCTTT. Residues: CASSLGHGTEAFF.

This clone turned up a few times. This chain connects TRBV5-1 to TRBJ2-3; possibly TRBD1 for D (6 bases). CDR1 and CDR2 (germline): SGHRS, YFSETQ. V lost 4 bases, J lost 2 bases, and 14 bases lay in between. The CDR3 contains 15 residues. The CDR3 DNA follows: TGCGCCAGCAGCCCCGGGGACATCTCCACAGATACGCAGTATTTT. Its translation: CASSPGDISTDTQYF.

CDR3: CASSEPGLAFYNEQFF. Here the CDR3 DNA reads TGTGCCAGCAGTGAACCGGGACTAGCTTTCTACAATGAGCAGTTCTTC. This chain uses TRBV2 with TRBJ2-1; 9 bases align to TRBD2. The germline V gene has CDR1 SNHLY and CDR2 FYNNEI. The trim removed 2 bases at V and 3 bases at J, leaving 5 bases unmatched. The CDR3 is 16 amino acids.

The genes are TRBV19 and TRBJ1-4; a weak D match, TRBD1 (6 bases). This CDR3 has 14 residues. V shed 6 bases and J shed 7 bases, with 15 bases lying between them. Germline V CDR1 and CDR2: LNHDA, SQIVND (reference sequence). CDR3 coding DNA: TGTGCCAGTAGCCTGGGGGCAACGGGTGAAAAACTGTTTTTT. Translating gives CASSLGATGEKLFF.

This clone was detected once. This chain uses TRBV9 with TRBJ2-7; 9 bases match TRBD1. The V and J ends lost 4 bases and 5 bases, in that order; junction bases with no gene match: 13. The germline gives CDR1 SGDLS, CDR2 YYNGEE. The CDR3 has 16 residues. CDR3 in DNA: TGTGCCAGCAGCCAAGAGGACAGGGGAGCATGGGACGAGCAGTACTTC. Its protein is CASSQEDRGAWDEQYF.

A few counts support this clone. V usage is TRBV7-9 and J usage is TRBJ2-3, with 7 bases that match TRBD2. The CDR3 covers 16 residues. CDR1 SEHNR and CDR2 FQNEAQ come from the germline V gene (reference sequence). Germline trimming cut 1 base from V and 10 bases from J; bases unmatched to any gene: 14. The CDR3 coding sequence is TGTGCCAGCAGCTTAGTATCCGGACTAGTTGGATTGGCGCAGTATTTT. Amino acid sequence: CASSLVSGLVGLAQYF.

The CDR3 sequence: CASRVPHRASYEQYF. CDR3 sequence (DNA): TGTGCCAGCAGGGTCCCTCACCGGGCGTCCTACGAGCAGTACTTC. The V and J genes are TRBV6-5 and TRBJ2-7, with unresolved D. The CDR3 runs 15 residues. Germline CDR1 MNHEY, CDR2 SVGAGI. V was shortened by 6 bases and J by 1 base, with 16 bases between the two germline ends.

The V and J genes are TRBV7-2 and TRBJ1-2; 10 bases match TRBD1. Germline CDR1 SGHTA, CDR2 FQGNSA. The CDR3 covers 16 residues. The J segment lost 3 bases and the V segment lost 1 base, leaving 5 bases of the junction unmatched. The CDR3 reads CASSLVGQGGHYGYTF. CDR3 in DNA: TGTGCCAGCAGCTTAGTTGGACAGGGGGGTCACTATGGCTACACCTTC.

V gene TRBV7-3 combines with J gene TRBJ2-6; tentatively, D is TRBD1 (6 bases). Germline CDR1 and CDR2: SGHTA and FQGTGA. The CDR3 sequence is 18 residues long. Trimming removed 2 bases from V and 4 bases from J, with 18 bases in between. In DNA, the CDR3 is TGTGCCAGCAGCTTAGAACATTCTACAGGGTCCGGGGCCAACGTCCTGACTTTC. Translating gives CASSLEHSTGSGANVLTF.

This chain joins TRBV19 and TRBJ1-5; D is undetermined. Trimming took 7 bases from V and 1 from J, leaving 14 bases between them. The V gene's germline CDR1 is LNHDA and CDR2 SQIVND (reference sequence). The CDR3 totals 15 residues. CDR3 sequence reads: CASTRTVSSNQPQHF. The CDR3 coding sequence is TGTGCCAGTACCCGGACGGTTAGCAGCAATCAGCCCCAGCATTTT.

The chain employs TRBV11-2 and TRBJ1-1; D might be TRBD1 (5 bases). Looked up from germline, CDR1 is SGHAT and CDR2 is FQNNGV. The CDR3 is made up of 17 amino acids. Trimming pared 4 bases from V and 2 bases from J, leaving 20 bases between. CDR3: CASSSSASGRANTEAFF. Here the CDR3 DNA reads TGTGCCAGCAGCTCCAGTGCCTCAGGGAGGGCTAACACTGAAGCTTTCTTT.

The chain recombines TRBV5-1 with TRBJ1-5; tentatively, D is TRBD1 (5 bases). The CDR3 spans 15 residues. V lost 4 bases and J lost 3, with 14 bases in between. Germline-derived CDR1 and CDR2 are SGHRS and YFSETQ. The CDR3 reads CASSPGTANNQPQHF. In DNA, the CDR3 is TGCGCCAGCAGCCCCGGGACCGCCAACAATCAGCCCCAGCATTTT.

The chain links TRBV18 to TRBJ2-3; 7 bases agree with TRBD2. Trimming at V came to 4 bases and at J to 2 bases, leaving 3 bases not matched to a gene. CDR3 size: 14 residues. Germline CDR1 and CDR2: KGHSH and LQKENI. CDR3 bases: TGTGCCAGCTCACAGCGGGGTCACACAGATACGCAGTATTTT. This sequence encodes CASSQRGHTDTQYF.